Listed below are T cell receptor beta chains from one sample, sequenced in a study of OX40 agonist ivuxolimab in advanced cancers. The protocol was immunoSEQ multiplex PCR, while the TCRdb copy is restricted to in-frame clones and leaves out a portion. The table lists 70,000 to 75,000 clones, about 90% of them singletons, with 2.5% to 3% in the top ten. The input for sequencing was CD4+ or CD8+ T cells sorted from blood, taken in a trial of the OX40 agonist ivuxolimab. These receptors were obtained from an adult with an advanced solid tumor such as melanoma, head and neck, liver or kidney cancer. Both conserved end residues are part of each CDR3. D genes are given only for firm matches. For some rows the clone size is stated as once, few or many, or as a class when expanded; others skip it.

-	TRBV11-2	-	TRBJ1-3	CASSSPGQAGNTIYF	TGTGCCAGCAGCTCCCCTGGGCAGGCTGGAAACACCATATATTTT
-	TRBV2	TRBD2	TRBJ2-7	CASSESAGGPFEQYF	TGTGCCAGCAGTGAGTCGGCGGGAGGGCCTTTCGAGCAGTACTTC
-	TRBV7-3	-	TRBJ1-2	CASSSQGGGGYTF	TGTGCCAGCAGTTCTCAAGGGGGAGGTGGCTACACCTTC
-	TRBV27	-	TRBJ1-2	CASSLGRTYGYTF	TGTGCCAGCAGCCTTGGCCGAACTTATGGCTACACCTTC
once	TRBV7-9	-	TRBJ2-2	CAALPVAGLNGELFF	TGTGCAGCATTGCCGGTGGCGGGGCTGAACGGGGAGCTGTTTTTT
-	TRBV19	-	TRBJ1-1	CASSITQGQGTEAFF	TGTGCCAGTAGTATAACGCAGGGGCAGGGGACTGAAGCTTTCTTT
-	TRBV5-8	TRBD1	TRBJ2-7	CASSLAGGSYEQYF	TGTGCCAGCAGCTTAGCAGGGGGCTCCTACGAGCAGTACTTC
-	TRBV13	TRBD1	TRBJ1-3	CASSLTGAGNTIYF	TGTGCCAGCAGCTTAACAGGGGCGGGAAACACCATATATTTT
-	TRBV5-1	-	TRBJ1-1	CASSPSSSTGTEAFF	TGCGCCAGCAGCCCCTCCTCGAGCACGGGCACTGAAGCTTTCTTT
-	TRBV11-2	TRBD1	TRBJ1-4	CASSLGRTGVKGEKLFF	TGTGCCAGCAGCTTAGGCCGGACAGGTGTGAAGGGAGAAAAACTGTTTTTT
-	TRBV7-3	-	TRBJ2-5	CASSLTDRQTQYF	TGTGCCAGCAGCTTAACGGACCGGCAGACCCAGTACTTC
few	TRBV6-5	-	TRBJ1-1	CASSYGRGLMNTEAFF	TGTGCCAGCAGTTACGGGAGGGGCCTTATGAACACTGAAGCTTTCTTT
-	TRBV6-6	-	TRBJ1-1	CASSYWPNTEAFF	TGTGCCAGCAGTTACTGGCCCAACACTGAAGCTTTCTTT
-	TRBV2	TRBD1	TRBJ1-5	CASGDRATGNQPQHF	TGTGCCAGCGGGGACAGGGCGACTGGCAATCAGCCCCAGCATTTT
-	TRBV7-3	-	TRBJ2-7	CASSLLQGGEQYF	TGTGCCAGCAGCTTACTTCAGGGCGGCGAGCAGTACTTC
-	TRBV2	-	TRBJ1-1	CASTPKSGGNTEAFF	TGTGCCAGCACCCCGAAGTCAGGTGGGAACACTGAAGCTTTCTTT
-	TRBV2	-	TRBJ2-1	CASNLDEQFF	TGTGCCAGCAATTTGGATGAGCAGTTCTTC
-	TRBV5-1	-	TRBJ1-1	CASSLSGQPLNTEAFF	TGCGCCAGCAGCTTGAGCGGACAGCCCTTGAACACTGAAGCTTTCTTT
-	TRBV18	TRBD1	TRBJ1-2	CATSRDRGTGYTF	TGTGCCACCAGCCGGGACAGGGGTACTGGCTACACCTTC
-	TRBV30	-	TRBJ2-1	CASSSAYNEQFF	TGTGCCTCCAGCTCCGCCTACAATGAGCAGTTCTTC
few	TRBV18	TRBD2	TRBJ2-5	CASSPPQIAGGLSGSTQYF	TGTGCCAGCTCACCACCGCAGATAGCGGGGGGGCTTTCGGGGTCGACCCAGTACTTC
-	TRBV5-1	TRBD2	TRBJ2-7	CASRSGGPYEQYF	TGCGCCAGCAGATCGGGGGGTCCCTACGAGCAGTACTTC
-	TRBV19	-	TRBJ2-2	CATTYSTGAPGTGELFF	TGTGCCACCACTTACAGTACGGGGGCGCCGGGCACCGGGGAGCTGTTTTTT
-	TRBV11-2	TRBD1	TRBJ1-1	CASSLTPGGNTEAFF	TGTGCCAGCAGCTTAACGCCAGGGGGAAACACTGAAGCTTTCTTT
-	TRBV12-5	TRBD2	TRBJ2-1	CASSREGPYNEQFF	TGTGCTTCTAGCCGGGAGGGCCCCTACAATGAGCAGTTCTTC
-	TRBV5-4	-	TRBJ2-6	CASSLYGSGANVLTF	TGTGCCAGCAGCTTGTACGGATCGGGGGCCAACGTCCTGACTTTC
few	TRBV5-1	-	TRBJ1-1	CASSLERTEAFF	TGCGCCAGCAGCTTGGAGAGGACTGAAGCTTTCTTT
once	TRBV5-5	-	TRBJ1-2	CASSLDAGNYGYTF	TGTGCCAGCAGCTTGGACGCAGGGAACTATGGCTACACCTTC
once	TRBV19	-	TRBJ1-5	CASSIGRIGQPQHF	TGTGCCAGTAGTATAGGGAGAATAGGTCAGCCCCAGCATTTT
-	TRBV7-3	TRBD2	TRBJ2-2	CASRQSGSDTGELFF	TGTGCCAGCAGACAGAGCGGGAGTGACACCGGGGAGCTGTTTTTT
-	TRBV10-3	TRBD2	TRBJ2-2	CAISEMGTSFDRTGELFF	TGTGCCATCAGTGAGATGGGGACTAGTTTCGATAGAACCGGGGAGCTGTTTTTT
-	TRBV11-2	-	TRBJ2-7	CASSLGGIAYEQYF	TGTGCCAGCAGCTTGGGGGGCATAGCTTACGAGCAGTACTTC
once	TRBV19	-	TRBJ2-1	CASSIRFNEQFF	TGTGCCAGTAGTATTAGGTTCAATGAGCAGTTCTTC
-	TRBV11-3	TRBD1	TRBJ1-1	CASSLGQGTTEAFF	TGTGCCAGCAGCTTAGGACAGGGGACTACTGAAGCTTTCTTT
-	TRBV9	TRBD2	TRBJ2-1	CASSVAGGRANEQFF	TGTGCCAGCAGCGTAGCAGGCGGGAGGGCGAATGAGCAGTTCTTC
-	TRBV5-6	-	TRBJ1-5	CASSLWGGSNQPQHF	TGTGCCAGCAGCTTATGGGGAGGTAGCAATCAGCCCCAGCATTTT
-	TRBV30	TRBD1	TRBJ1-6	CAWSVSGGGNSPLHF	TGTGCCTGGAGTGTTTCAGGGGGTGGTAATTCACCCCTCCACTTT
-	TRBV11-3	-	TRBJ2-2	CASRQGGPNTGELFF	TGTGCCAGCAGGCAAGGAGGGCCAAACACCGGGGAGCTGTTTTTT
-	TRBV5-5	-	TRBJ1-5	CASSLGVAIENQPQHF	TGTGCCAGCAGCTTGGGGGTAGCAATCGAGAATCAGCCCCAGCATTTT
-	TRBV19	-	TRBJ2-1	CASSISAGSYNEQFF	TGTGCCAGTAGTATATCGGCGGGATCCTACAATGAGCAGTTCTTC
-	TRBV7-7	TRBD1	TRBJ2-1	CASSISTGGNNEQFF	TGTGCTAGCAGCATTTCGACAGGGGGTAACAATGAGCAGTTCTTC
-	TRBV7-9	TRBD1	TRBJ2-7	CASSFGTGGSYEQYF	TGTGCCAGCAGCTTTGGGACAGGGGGCTCCTACGAGCAGTACTTC
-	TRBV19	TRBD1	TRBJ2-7	CASSIPGTGPYEQYF	TGTGCCAGTAGTATCCCCGGGACAGGACCCTACGAGCAGTACTTC
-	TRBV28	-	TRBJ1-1	CASSLGRSNTEAFF	TGTGCCAGCAGTTTGGGCAGGTCGAACACTGAAGCTTTCTTT
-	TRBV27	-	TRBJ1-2	CASSPHQVRDSYGYTF	TGTGCCAGCAGTCCCCACCAGGTCAGGGACTCATATGGCTACACCTTC
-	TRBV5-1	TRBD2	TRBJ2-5	CASRPGLAGGQQETQYF	TGCGCCAGCAGGCCGGGACTAGCGGGGGGCCAGCAAGAGACCCAGTACTTC
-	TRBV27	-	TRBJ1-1	CASSPRGGRAFF	TGTGCCAGCAGTCCCAGGGGAGGACGCGCTTTCTTT
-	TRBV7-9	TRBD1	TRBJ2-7	CASSTHGQGVNYEQYF	TGTGCCAGCAGCACTCATGGACAGGGCGTAAACTACGAGCAGTACTTC
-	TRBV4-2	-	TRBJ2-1	CASSPAASSYNEQFF	TGTGCCAGCAGCCCGGCGGCAAGCTCCTACAATGAGCAGTTCTTC
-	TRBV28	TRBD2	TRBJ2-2	CASSLYRDYQTGELFF	TGTGCCAGCAGTTTATACCGGGACTATCAGACAGGGGAGCTGTTTTTT
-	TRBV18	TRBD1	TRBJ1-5	CASSTSGTGWNQPQHF	TGTGCCAGCTCAACCTCCGGGACAGGGTGGAATCAGCCCCAGCATTTT
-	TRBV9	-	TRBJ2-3	CASSVEASADTQYF	TGTGCCAGCAGCGTAGAGGCTAGTGCAGATACGCAGTATTTT
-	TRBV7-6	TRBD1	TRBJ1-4	CASSLRTGGAVKGEKLFF	TGTGCCAGCAGCTTACGGACAGGGGGCGCGGTGAAGGGTGAAAAACTGTTTTTT
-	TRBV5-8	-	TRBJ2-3	CASSPVGGLTDTQYF	TGTGCCAGCAGCCCGGTGGGGGGACTGACAGATACGCAGTATTTT
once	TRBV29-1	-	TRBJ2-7	CSVRTGGRGGVSYEQYF	TGCAGCGTGCGGACAGGCGGTCGGGGGGGGGTGTCCTACGAGCAGTACTTC